These T cell receptor beta chains were read from a single sample in a study of cytomegalovirus exposure and HLA in healthy donors. The protocol was immunoSEQ multiplex PCR, while the TCRdb copy is restricted to in-frame clones and leaves out a portion. The table has 150,000 to 200,000 clones, approximately 80% seen once. The sequencing sample was made of PBMCs. These TCRs come from a girl aged 5-17 years in good health and CMV-seropositive. Each CDR3 is given with its conserved first and last residue. The order of the fields is V gene, D gene, J gene, CDR3 length, clone size, CDR3 DNA, CDR3 protein. The D gene is left open where the match is weak. Where a row states a size, it is once, few, many or the class of an expanded clone; other rows omit it.

TRBV15,TRBD1,TRBJ1-2,13,NA,TGTGCCACCAGCTCCGGGACAGGGAATGGCTACACCTTC,CATSSGTGNGYTF
TRBV25-1,NA,TRBJ1-1,14,NA,TGTGCCAGCAGCTCCAGGGACAAGAACACTGAAGCTTTCTTT,CASSSRDKNTEAFF
TRBV2,NA,TRBJ1-5,12,NA,TGTGCCAGTGCGGATAGCAATCAGCCCCAGCATTTT,CASADSNQPQHF
TRBV12-5,NA,TRBJ1-1,14,NA,TGTGCTAGTGGAAACAGGGAGACCGGCACTGAAGCTTTCTTT,CASGNRETGTEAFF
TRBV7-2,NA,TRBJ1-1,13,NA,TGTGCCAGCAGCTTTACTTTCCGCACTGAAGCTTTCTTT,CASSFTFRTEAFF
TRBV6-4,TRBD2,TRBJ2-3,15,NA,TGTGCCAGCAGTACTCCGGGACTAGACCCAGATACGCAGTATTTT,CASSTPGLDPDTQYF
TRBV29-1,TRBD2,TRBJ2-1,14,NA,TGCAGCGACGGACTAGCGGGGGGATTAAATGAGCAGTTCTTC,CSDGLAGGLNEQFF
TRBV19,NA,TRBJ1-5,17,NA,TGTGCCAGTAGTATAGGGAGGCGGACAGCTGACAATCAGCCCCAGCATTTT,CASSIGRRTADNQPQHF
TRBV19,NA,TRBJ2-7,15,NA,TGTGCCAGTAGTCCCTCGGGATTTTCCTCCTACGAGCAGTACTTC,CASSPSGFSSYEQYF
TRBV30,NA,TRBJ2-1,13,NA,TGTGCCTGGAGTGCCAGCTCCTACAATGAGCAGTTCTTC,CAWSASSYNEQFF
TRBV11-2,NA,TRBJ2-3,16,NA,TGTGCCAGCAGCTCCATTAGGGGGAAATCAGATCATACGCAGTATTTT,CASSSIRGKSDHTQYF
TRBV27,TRBD2,TRBJ2-7,16,NA,TGTGCCAGCAGTTTGACGACTAGCGGGAAGGTCTACGAGCAGTACTTC,CASSLTTSGKVYEQYF
TRBV2,TRBD1,TRBJ2-6,19,NA,TGTGCCAGCAAGCGACTGGCAGGGGGCGTATACTCTGGGGCCAACGTCCTGACTTTC,CASKRLAGGVYSGANVLTF
TRBV21-1,NA,TRBJ2-7,17,once,TGTGCCAGCAGCAAACATGGATGTTCGGGGAGAGAGTACGAGCAGTACTTC,CASSKHGCSGREYEQYF
TRBV18,TRBD1,TRBJ1-5,16,NA,TGTGCCAGCTCACCCGGGACAGGGGCTTTGGTGGAGCCCCAGCATTTT,CASSPGTGALVEPQHF
TRBV5-6,NA,TRBJ1-1,16,NA,TGTGCCAGCAGCCCCCTGGGGCACCACTTGAACACTGAAGCTTTCTTT,CASSPLGHHLNTEAFF
TRBV30,NA,TRBJ2-7,10,NA,TGTGCCTGGAGTGTTATCGAGCAGTACTTC,CAWSVIEQYF
TRBV6-1,NA,TRBJ2-7,12,NA,TGTGCCAGCAGTGAAATGAGGTACGAGCAGTACTTC,CASSEMRYEQYF
TRBV10-1,NA,TRBJ2-2,16,NA,TGCGCCAGCAGTGAAGACAAGGTCCACGTCCCCGGGGAGCTGTTTTTT,CASSEDKVHVPGELFF
TRBV19,NA,TRBJ1-2,15,NA,TGTGCCAGTAGTATAATGGGAAATATTGGGGACTTCTACACCTTC,CASSIMGNIGDFYTF
TRBV7-3,TRBD2,TRBJ2-1,15,NA,TGTGCCAGCAGCTTATCGGCTAGCGGGTACAGGGAGCAGTTCTTC,CASSLSASGYREQFF
TRBV5-1,NA,TRBJ1-4,16,NA,TGCGCCAGCAGCTTGCGCGGGGGACTCAGAAATGAAAAACTGTTTTTT,CASSLRGGLRNEKLFF
TRBV19,NA,TRBJ2-7,14,NA,TGTGCCAGCGCGCGAGGGGGTAGCTCCTACGAGCAGTACTTC,CASARGGSSYEQYF
TRBV11-2,TRBD2,TRBJ2-1,15,once,TGTGCCAGCAGCTCCGGGACTAGCGGATACAATGAGCAGTTCTTC,CASSSGTSGYNEQFF
TRBV7-9,NA,TRBJ2-7,13,NA,TGTGCCAGCAGCTCCACAGGGACCTACGAGCAGTACTTC,CASSSTGTYEQYF
TRBV4-1,TRBD2,TRBJ2-3,17,NA,TGCGCCAGCAGCCTCCGTGATAAGCGGGAGTCGGCAGATACGCAGTATTTT,CASSLRDKRESADTQYF
TRBV18,NA,TRBJ2-3,15,NA,TGTGCCAGCTCACCCGGACACTTTAGCACAGATACGCAGTATTTT,CASSPGHFSTDTQYF
TRBV5-1,NA,TRBJ2-4,14,once,TGCGCCAGCAGCTTGGACCGGACTCGTGGCATTCAGTACTTC,CASSLDRTRGIQYF
TRBV14,NA,TRBJ1-3,16,NA,TGTGCCAGCAGCCCCGGAGGCGGAAACTCTGGAAACACCATATATTTT,CASSPGGGNSGNTIYF
TRBV7-2,TRBD2,TRBJ2-3,15,NA,TGTGCCAGCAGCCCTAGCGGTATTGTCGCAGATACGCAGTATTTT,CASSPSGIVADTQYF
TRBV5-1,NA,TRBJ1-2,14,NA,TGCGCCAGCAGCTTGGGGAGCAGGGGCTATGGCTACACCTTC,CASSLGSRGYGYTF